This TCR beta chain was identified during a study of radiotherapy plus CTLA-4 blockade in lung cancer. General study results and limits: With interferon-beta, early dynamics of blood T cell clones were reported to best predict response. TCR clones of tumor origin grew in blood after radiotherapy plus ipilimumab.

Focal radiation and CTLA-4 blockade (ipilimumab) were tested in chemo-refractory metastatic non-small-cell lung cancer patients. Remarks on this clone: The antigen remains unidentified.

Clones were read by immunoSEQ multiplex PCR, and TCRdb kept only the in-frame ones, dropping some. The top ten hold 4% of the sample, which has 80,000 or so clones, about four fifths seen once. The input for sequencing was peripheral blood, taken from a patient treated with radiotherapy plus ipilimumab. This TCR derives from a human donor with non-small cell lung cancer who had a partial response to radiotherapy plus ipilimumab. Some clones in this sample may be carry-over from other donors' samples.

The CDR3 here is CASTRDRASNQPQHF. CDR3 nucleotide sequence: TGTGCCAGTACTCGGGACAGGGCCAGCAATCAGCCCCAGCATTTT. The chain is built from TRBV19 and TRBJ1-5; 9 nucleotides align to TRBD1. This CDR3 has 15 amino acids. Germline V gene sequence: CDR1 LNHDA, CDR2 SQIVND (reference sequence). With V trimmed by 7 bases and J by 1 base, 5 bases remained unmatched.